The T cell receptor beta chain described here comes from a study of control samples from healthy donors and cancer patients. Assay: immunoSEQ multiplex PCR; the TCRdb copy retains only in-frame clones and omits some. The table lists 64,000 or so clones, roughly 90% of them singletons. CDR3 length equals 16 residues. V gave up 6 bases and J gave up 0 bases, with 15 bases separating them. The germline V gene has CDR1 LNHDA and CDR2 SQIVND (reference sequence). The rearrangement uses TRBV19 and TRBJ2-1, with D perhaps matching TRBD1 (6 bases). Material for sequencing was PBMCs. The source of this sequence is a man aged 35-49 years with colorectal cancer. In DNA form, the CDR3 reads TGTGCCAGTAGGACTAACAGGGCGAGCTCCTACAATGAGCAGTTCTTC. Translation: CASRTNRASSYNEQFF.